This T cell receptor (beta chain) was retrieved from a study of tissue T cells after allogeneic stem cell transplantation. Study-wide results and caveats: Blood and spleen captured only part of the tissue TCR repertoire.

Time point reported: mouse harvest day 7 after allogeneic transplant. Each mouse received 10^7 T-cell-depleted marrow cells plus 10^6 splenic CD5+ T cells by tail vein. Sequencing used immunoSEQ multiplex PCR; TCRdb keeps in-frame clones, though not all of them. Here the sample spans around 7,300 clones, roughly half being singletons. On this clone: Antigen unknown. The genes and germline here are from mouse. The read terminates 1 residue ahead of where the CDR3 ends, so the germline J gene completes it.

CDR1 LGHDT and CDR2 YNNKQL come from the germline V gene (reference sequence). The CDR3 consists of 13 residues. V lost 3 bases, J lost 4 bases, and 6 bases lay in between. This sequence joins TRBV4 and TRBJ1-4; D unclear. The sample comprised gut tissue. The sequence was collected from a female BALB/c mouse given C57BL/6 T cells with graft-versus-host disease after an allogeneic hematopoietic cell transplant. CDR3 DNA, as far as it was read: TGTGCCAGCAGCTATTCAGACAACGAAAGATTATTT. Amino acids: CASSYSDNERLF. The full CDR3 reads CASSYSDNERLFF.